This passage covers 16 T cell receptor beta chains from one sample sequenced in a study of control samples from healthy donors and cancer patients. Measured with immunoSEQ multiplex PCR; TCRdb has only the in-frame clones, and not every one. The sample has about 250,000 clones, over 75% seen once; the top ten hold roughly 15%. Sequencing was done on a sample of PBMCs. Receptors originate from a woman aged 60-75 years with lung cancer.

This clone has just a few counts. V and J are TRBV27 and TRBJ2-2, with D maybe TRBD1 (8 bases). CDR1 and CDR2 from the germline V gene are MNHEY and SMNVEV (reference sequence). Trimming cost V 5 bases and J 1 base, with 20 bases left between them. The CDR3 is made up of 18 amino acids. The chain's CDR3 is CASSTRTGSSGNTGELFF. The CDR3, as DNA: TGTGCCAGCAGTACCCGGACAGGGTCTAGCGGGAACACCGGGGAGCTGTTTTTT.

CDR3 amino acids: CASSYAAGFTGELFF. The CDR3 DNA is TGTGCCAGCAGCTATGCAGCGGGATTTACCGGGGAGCTGTTTTTT. The V gene is TRBV7-9, the J gene TRBJ2-2; 7 nucleotides align to TRBD2. Germline V CDR1 and CDR2: SEHNR, FQNEAQ (reference sequence). After removal of 4 bases from V and 5 bases from J, the junction contained 7 bases not matched to a gene. The CDR3 covers 15 residues.

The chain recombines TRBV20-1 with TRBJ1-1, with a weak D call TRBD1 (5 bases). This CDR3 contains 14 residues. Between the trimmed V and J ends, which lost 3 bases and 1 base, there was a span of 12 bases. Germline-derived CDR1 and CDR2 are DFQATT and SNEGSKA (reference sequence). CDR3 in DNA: TGCAGTGCTAGTTCGTTGGGGGGGAACACTGAAGCTTTCTTT. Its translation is CSASSLGGNTEAFF.

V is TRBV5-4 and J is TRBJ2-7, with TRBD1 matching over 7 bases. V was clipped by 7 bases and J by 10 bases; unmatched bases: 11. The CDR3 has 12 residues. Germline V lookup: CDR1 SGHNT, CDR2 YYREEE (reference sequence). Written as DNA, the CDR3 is TGTGCCAGCCACCGGGACAGAGGTGCCCAGTACTTC. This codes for CASHRDRGAQYF.

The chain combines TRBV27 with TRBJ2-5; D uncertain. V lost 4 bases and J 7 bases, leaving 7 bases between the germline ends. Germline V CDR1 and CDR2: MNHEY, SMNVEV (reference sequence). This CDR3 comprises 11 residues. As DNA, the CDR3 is TGTGCCAGCAGTTCGCGATGGACCCAGTACTTC. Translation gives CASSSRWTQYF.

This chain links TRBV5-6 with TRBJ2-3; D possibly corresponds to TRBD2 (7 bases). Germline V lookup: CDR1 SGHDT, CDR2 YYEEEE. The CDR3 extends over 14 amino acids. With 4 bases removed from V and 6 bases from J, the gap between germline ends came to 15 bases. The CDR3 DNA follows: TGTGCCAGCAGCCGGGGGGCCAGGGCCGATACGCAGTATTTT. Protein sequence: CASSRGARADTQYF.

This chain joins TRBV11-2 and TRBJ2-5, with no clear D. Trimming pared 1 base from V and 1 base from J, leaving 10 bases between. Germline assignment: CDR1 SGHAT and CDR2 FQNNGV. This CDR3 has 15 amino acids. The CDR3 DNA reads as TGTGCCAGCAGCTTAGTCGCCCCTCCCCAAGAGACCCAGTACTTC. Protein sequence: CASSLVAPPQETQYF.

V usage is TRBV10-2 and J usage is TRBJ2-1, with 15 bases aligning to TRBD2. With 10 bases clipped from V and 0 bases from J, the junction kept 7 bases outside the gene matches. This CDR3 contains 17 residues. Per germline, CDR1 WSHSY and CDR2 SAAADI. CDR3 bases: TGCGCCACTACCGGACTAGCGGGGGGGAGCTCCTACAATGAGCAGTTCTTC. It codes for CATTGLAGGSSYNEQFF.

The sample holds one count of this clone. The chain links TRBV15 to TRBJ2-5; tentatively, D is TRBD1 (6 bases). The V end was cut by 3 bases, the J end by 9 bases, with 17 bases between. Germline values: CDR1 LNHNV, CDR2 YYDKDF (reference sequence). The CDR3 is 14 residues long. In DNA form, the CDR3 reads TGTGCCACCAGCAGGGGGGCCCCCGAATTGGCCCAGTACTTC. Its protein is CATSRGAPELAQYF.

CDR3 in amino acids: CASRVTTTNEKLFF. In DNA form, the CDR3 reads TGTGCCAGCAGGGTGACGACAACTAATGAAAAACTGTTTTTT. J is TRBJ1-4 and V is TRBV2; no reliable D call. V lost 6 bases, J lost 0 bases, and 8 bases lay in between. Per germline, CDR1 SNHLY and CDR2 FYNNEI. CDR3 length: 14 residues.

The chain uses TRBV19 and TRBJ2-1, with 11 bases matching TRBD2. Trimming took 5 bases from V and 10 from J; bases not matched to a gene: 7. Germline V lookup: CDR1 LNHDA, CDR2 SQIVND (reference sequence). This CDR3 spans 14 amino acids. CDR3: CASSLIAGGGEQFF. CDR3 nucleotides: TGTGCCAGTAGTCTTATAGCGGGAGGGGGCGAGCAGTTCTTC. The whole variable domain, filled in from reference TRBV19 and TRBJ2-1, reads DGGITQSPKYLFRKEGQNVTLSCEQNLNHDAMYWYRQDPGQGLRLIYYSQIVNDFQKGDIAEGYSVSREKKESFPLTVTSAQKNPTAFYLCASSLIAGGGEQFFGPGTRLTVL.

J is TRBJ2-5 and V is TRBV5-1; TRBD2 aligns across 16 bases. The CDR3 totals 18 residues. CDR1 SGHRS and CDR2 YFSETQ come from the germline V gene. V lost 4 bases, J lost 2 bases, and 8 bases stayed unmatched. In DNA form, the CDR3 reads TGCGCCAGCAGCCCGGGGACTAGCGGGGGGGCCCATCAAGAGACCCAGTACTTC. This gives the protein CASSPGTSGGAHQETQYF.

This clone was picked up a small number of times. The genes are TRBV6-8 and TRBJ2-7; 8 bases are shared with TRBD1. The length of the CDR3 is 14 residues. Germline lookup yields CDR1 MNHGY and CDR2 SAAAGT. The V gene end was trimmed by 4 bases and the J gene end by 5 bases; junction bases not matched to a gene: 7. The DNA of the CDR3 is TGTGCCAGCAGTTCCAGGACAGGGCATAACGAGCAGTACTTC. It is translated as CASSSRTGHNEQYF.

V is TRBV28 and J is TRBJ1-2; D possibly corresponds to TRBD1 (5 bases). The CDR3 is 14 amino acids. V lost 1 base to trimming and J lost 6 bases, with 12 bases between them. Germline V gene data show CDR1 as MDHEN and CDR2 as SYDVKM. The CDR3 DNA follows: TGTGCCAGCAGTTTATATTCAGGGCACAATGGCTACACCTTC. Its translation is CASSLYSGHNGYTF.

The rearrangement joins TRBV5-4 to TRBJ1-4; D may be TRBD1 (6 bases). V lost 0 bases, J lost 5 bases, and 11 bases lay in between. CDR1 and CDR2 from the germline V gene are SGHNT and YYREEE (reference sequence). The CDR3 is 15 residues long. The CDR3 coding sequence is TGTGCCAGCAGCTTGGCCGGGGGCAGGAATGAAAAACTGTTTTTT. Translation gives CASSLAGGRNEKLFF.

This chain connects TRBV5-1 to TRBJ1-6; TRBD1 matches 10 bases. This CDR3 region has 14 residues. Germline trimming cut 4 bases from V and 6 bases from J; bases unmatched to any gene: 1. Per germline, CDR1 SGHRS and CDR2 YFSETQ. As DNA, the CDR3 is TGCGCCAGCAGCCGGGACAGGGGTAATTCACCCCTCCACTTT. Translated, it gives CASSRDRGNSPLHF. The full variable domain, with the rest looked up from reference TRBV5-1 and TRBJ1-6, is KAGVTQTPRYLIKTRGQQVTLSCSPISGHRSVSWYQQTPGQGLQFLFEYFSETQRNKGNFPGRFSGRQFSNSRSEMNVSTLELGDSALYLCASSRDRGNSPLHFGNGTRLTVT.